The 28 T cell receptor beta chains below all came from one sample that was sequenced in a study of Ad26.COV2.S vaccination and SARS-CoV-2 variants. Method: immunoSEQ multiplex PCR; TCRdb's copy keeps in-frame clones and lacks some. The sample consists of a few hundred thousand clones, more than 75% of them appearing once. Noted treatment: over 15 received Ad26.COV2.S at low or high dose, single or two shots; 5 received placebo; per-sample allocation not given. It was on day 63 after the first vaccine or placebo injection that samples were taken. Sequenced here: peripheral blood, sampled in a trial of Ad26.COV2.S vaccine versus placebo. Receptors originate from a person aged 18-65 years who received the Ad26.COV2.S COVID-19 vaccine or a placebo.

The chain recombines TRBV20-1 with TRBJ2-5; possibly TRBD2 for D (5 bases). V lost 3 bases to trimming and J lost 2 bases, with 16 bases between them. The CDR3 runs 15 residues. Germline values: CDR1 DFQATT, CDR2 SNEGSKA (reference sequence). The CDR3 loop reads CSASGPEGIQETQYF. Written as DNA, the CDR3 is TGCAGTGCTAGTGGTCCAGAGGGAATTCAAGAGACCCAGTACTTC.

The chain joins TRBV30 to TRBJ2-3; perhaps TRBD1 as D (5 bases). Germline V gene sequence: CDR1 GTSNPN, CDR2 SVGIG (reference sequence). The CDR3 length is 12 residues. V lost 2 bases and J 4 bases, leaving 7 bases between the germline ends. The CDR3 DNA follows: TGTGCCTGGAGTCGCAGGGCAGATACGCAGTATTTT. Amino acid sequence: CAWSRRADTQYF.

The CDR3 reads CASSYGGALQETQYF. The CDR3 coding sequence is TGTGCCAGCAGTTACGGGGGGGCTCTACAAGAGACCCAGTACTTC. V usage is TRBV6-5 and J usage is TRBJ2-5, with TRBD2 as a possible D gene (7 bases). CDR3 length: 15 amino acids. Between the trimmed V and J ends, which lost 2 bases and 2 bases, there was a span of 12 bases. Germline assignment: CDR1 MNHEY and CDR2 SVGAGI.

V usage is TRBV5-1 and J usage is TRBJ1-2, with TRBD1 matching 11 bases. V was clipped by 3 bases and J by 4 bases; unmatched bases: 8. The germline V gene has CDR1 SGHRS and CDR2 YFSETQ. This CDR3 is built from 16 residues. The CDR3 here is CASSSRDRGSFYGYTF. Written as DNA, the CDR3 is TGCGCCAGCAGCTCCCGGGACAGGGGGTCTTTCTATGGCTACACCTTC.

This chain uses TRBV5-6 with TRBJ2-7; no clear D gene. The V end was cut by 5 bases, the J end by 1 base, with 16 bases between. CDR1 SGHDT and CDR2 YYEEEE come from the germline V gene. The length of the CDR3 is 15 residues. This chain's CDR3 is CASSLPSLLSYEQYF. The CDR3 DNA reads as TGTGCCAGCAGTTTGCCCTCATTACTTTCCTACGAGCAGTACTTC.

This clone was observed a single time. The chain couples TRBV6-5 to TRBJ2-5, with a tentative D call TRBD1 (5 bases). The CDR3 is 15 residues long. V was shortened by 1 base and J by 1 base, with 10 bases between the two germline ends. CDR1 is MNHEY, CDR2 SVGAGI, per germline. CDR3 residues: CASSYFLQGQETQYF. The CDR3 bases are TGTGCCAGCAGTTACTTCCTCCAGGGCCAAGAGACCCAGTACTTC.

V gene TRBV27 combines with J gene TRBJ2-7, with 7 nucleotides matching TRBD1. Germline V gene lookup returns CDR1 MNHEY and CDR2 SMNVEV (reference sequence). V trimming: 5 bases; J trimming: 3 bases; junction bases outside the gene matches: 7. The CDR3 covers 14 residues. The CDR3 spells CASSPWDSNYEQYF. CDR3 sequence (DNA): TGTGCCAGCAGTCCCTGGGACAGTAACTACGAGCAGTACTTC.

This clone turned up a few times. The chain is built from TRBV10-3 and TRBJ1-5; 7 nucleotides match TRBD1. J gave up 4 bases and V 6 bases, and 3 bases lay outside the gene matches. The germline gives CDR1 ENHRY, CDR2 SYGVKD. The CDR3 contains 13 residues. The CDR3: CAIRGTENQPQHF. CDR3 sequence (DNA): TGTGCCATCAGAGGGACAGAGAATCAGCCCCAGCATTTT.

The chain uses TRBV2 and TRBJ1-4, with a possible D match to TRBD1 (5 bases). In germline, CDR1 is SNHLY, CDR2 FYNNEI. V was cut by 5 bases and J by 0 bases, with 7 bases left in between. The CDR3 is 14 residues long. The CDR3 loop reads CASSSTATNEKLFF. The CDR3, as DNA: TGTGCCAGCAGTTCGACAGCAACTAATGAAAAACTGTTTTTT. The full variable domain, with the rest looked up from reference TRBV2 and TRBJ1-4, is EPEVTQTPSHQVTQMGQEVILRCVPISNHLYFYWYRQILGQKVEFLVSFYNNEISEKSEIFDDQFSVERPDGSNFTLKIRSTKLEDSAMYFCASSSTATNEKLFFGSGTQLSVL.

This clone was detected a few times. The V call is TRBV18, the J call TRBJ2-2; 9 bases are shared with TRBD1. V trimming: 4 bases; J trimming: 5 bases; junction bases outside the gene matches: 5. Germline V gene data show CDR1 as KGHSH and CDR2 as LQKENI. This CDR3 is 15 amino acids long. CDR3 protein: CASSHRDRVTGELFF. CDR3 in DNA: TGTGCCAGCTCACACCGGGACAGGGTGACCGGGGAGCTGTTTTTT.

The rearrangement joins TRBV5-8 to TRBJ2-5, with 12 nucleotides matching TRBD1. The junction had 6 bases not matched to a gene; V was cut back by 4 bases and J by 5 bases. The germline gives CDR1 SGHTS, CDR2 YDEGEE. The CDR3 has 15 amino acids. Here the CDR3 reads CASSTGTGGLETQYF. The CDR3 bases are TGTGCCAGCAGCACCGGGACAGGGGGCCTTGAGACCCAGTACTTC. Variable domain in full (rest from reference TRBV5-8 and TRBJ2-5): EAGVTQSPTHLIKTRGQQATLRCSPISGHTSVYWYQQALGLGLQFLLWYDEGEERNRGNFPPRFSGRQFPNYSSELNVNALELEDSALYLCASSTGTGGLETQYFGPGTRLLVL.

This chain links TRBV5-1 with TRBJ2-5; no definite D call. The ends were cut back, 1 base at V and 2 bases at J, with 9 bases in the middle. Germline-derived CDR1 and CDR2 are SGHRS and YFSETQ. The CDR3 consists of 14 residues. The DNA for the CDR3 is TGCGCCAGCAGCTTGCAGTCAGAGCAAGAGACCCAGTACTTC. It yields the protein CASSLQSEQETQYF.

The J gene is TRBJ1-2, the V gene TRBV7-2; D not resolved. From germline, CDR1 is SGHTA and CDR2 FQGNSA. The CDR3 is 13 amino acids. The ends were cut back, 1 base at V and 7 bases at J, with 10 bases in the middle. The DNA for the CDR3 is TGTGCCAGCAGCTTAGGCCCCCGGGGTGGCTACACCTTC. This codes for CASSLGPRGGYTF. Drawing the rest from reference TRBV7-2 and TRBJ1-2, the complete variable domain is GAGVSQSPSNKVTEKGKDVELRCDPISGHTALYWYRQSLGQGLEFLIYFQGNSAPDKSGLPSDRFSAERTGGSVSTLTIQRTQQEDSAVYLCASSLGPRGGYTFGSGTRLTVV.

CDR3 amino acids: CSASLLAGVTDTQYF. The CDR3 DNA is TGCAGTGCTAGTTTACTAGCGGGGGTGACAGATACGCAGTATTTT. The J gene is TRBJ2-3, the V gene TRBV20-1; 11 nucleotides match TRBD2. CDR3 length equals 15 residues. Germline CDR1 and CDR2: DFQATT and SNEGSKA (reference sequence). V dropped 3 bases and J dropped 3; count of bases not matched to a gene: 5.

The chain employs TRBV5-6 and TRBJ2-1; possibly TRBD1 for D (6 bases). The CDR3 sequence is 17 residues long. CDR1 and CDR2 (germline): SGHDT, YYEEEE. Trimming removed 0 bases from V and 6 bases from J, with 19 bases in between. CDR3 DNA sequence: TGTGCCAGCAGCTTGGGACCGTTACACAGGGATATCAATGAGCAGTTCTTC. Translation: CASSLGPLHRDINEQFF.

V gene TRBV7-9 combines with J gene TRBJ1-3; possible D gene TRBD1, 5 bases. From germline, CDR1 is SEHNR and CDR2 FQNEAQ (reference sequence). The germline V and J ends were trimmed by 6 bases and 0 bases, with 12 bases remaining between them. This CDR3 is 15 amino acids long. The CDR3 coding sequence is TGTGCCAGCAGTCCGGGACGAAGCTCTGGAAACACCATATATTTT. The encoded protein is CASSPGRSSGNTIYF.

The chain carries TRBV4-1 and TRBJ1-1; no clear D. CDR1 MGHRA and CDR2 YSYEKL come from the germline V gene. The CDR3 runs 13 residues. With 0 bases removed from V and 4 bases from J, the gap between germline ends came to 6 bases. In DNA form, the CDR3 reads TGCGCCAGCAGCCAAGATGGGTTCACTGAAGCTTTCTTT. It codes for CASSQDGFTEAFF.

This sequence joins TRBV30 and TRBJ1-1; 7 bases fit TRBD1. Germline trimming cut 2 bases from V and 5 bases from J; bases unmatched to any gene: 11. CDR3 length equals 15 residues. Per germline, CDR1 GTSNPN and CDR2 SVGIG (reference sequence). The CDR3 nucleotides are TGTGCCTGGAGTAAGCCCCAGGGGGGAAAGACTGAAGCTTTCTTT. Translated, it gives CAWSKPQGGKTEAFF.

This clone appeared a single time. The chain uses TRBV12-3 or TRBV12-4 and TRBJ2-7; 7 positions match TRBD1. CDR3 size: 13 residues. After removal of 5 bases from V and 6 bases from J, the junction contained 7 bases not matched to a gene. In DNA, the CDR3 is TGTGCCAGCAGTAGGGCAGGGGGTGCCGAGCAGTACTTC. It is translated as CASSRAGGAEQYF.

The rearrangement joins TRBV27 to TRBJ1-5, with TRBD1 identical over 10 bases. This CDR3 has 12 amino acids. Germline V gene data show CDR1 as MNHEY and CDR2 as SMNVEV (reference sequence). V lost 8 bases to trimming and J lost 6 bases; unmatched junction nucleotides: 1. CDR3 nucleotide sequence: TGTGCCAGCGGACAGGGGGTTCAGCCCCAGCATTTT. Translated: CASGQGVQPQHF.

The V gene is TRBV25-1, the J gene TRBJ1-1; weak D call: TRBD1 (5 bases). V was shortened by 0 bases and J by 2 bases, with 13 bases between the two germline ends. The CDR3 is made up of 16 amino acids. From germline, CDR1 is MGHDK and CDR2 SYGVNS. CDR3 amino acids: CASSEYDGGINTEAFF. The CDR3 DNA follows: TGTGCCAGCAGTGAATATGATGGGGGGATTAACACTGAAGCTTTCTTT.

This chain links TRBV6-5 with TRBJ2-1; tentatively, D is TRBD1 or TRBD2 (5 bases each). Trimming took off 7 bases at V and 4 bases at J, with 11 bases between the two ends. Germline CDR1 reads MNHEY; CDR2 reads SVGAGI. The CDR3 contains 13 residues. The CDR3 loop is CASTDGAYNEQFF. The CDR3 DNA reads TGTGCCAGCACCGACGGGGCATACAATGAGCAGTTCTTC.

The chain uses TRBV11-3 and TRBJ2-1; a weak D match, TRBD2 (7 bases). The CDR3 length is 12 residues. Trimming left V 4 bases short and J 9 bases short, with 10 bases between. Germline V CDR1 and CDR2: SGHNT, YENEEA. The CDR3 protein is CASSYREGEQFF. CDR3 coding DNA: TGTGCCAGCAGCTACAGGGAGGGTGAGCAGTTCTTC.

Worth noting for this clone: A read error may produce the germline difference seen at one junction end. The chain's CDR3 is CSVEGVGSEAFF. The DNA for the CDR3 is TGCAGCGTCGAAGGGGTGGGTTCTGAAGCTTTCTTT. The gene calls are TRBV29-1 and TRBJ1-1; tentatively, D is TRBD1 (5 bases). The CDR3 runs 12 residues. Germline CDR1 SQVTM, CDR2 ANQGSEA.

The rearrangement joins TRBV5-3 to TRBJ1-1, with D tentatively TRBD1 (5 bases). TRBV5-3 is an ORF, with its function uncertain. The V and J ends lost 0 bases and 0 bases respectively, with 15 bases between them. The CDR3 is 17 amino acids. Written as DNA, the CDR3 is TGTGCCAGAAGCTTGGCCGGGGCCGACCCCATGAACACTGAAGCTTTCTTT. It codes for CARSLAGADPMNTEAFF.

The V gene is TRBV27, the J gene TRBJ1-4; D is unclear. Germline lookup yields CDR1 MNHEY and CDR2 SMNVEV (reference sequence). Trimming took 9 bases from V and 8 from J, leaving 10 bases between them. The CDR3 is 11 amino acids. This CDR3 reads CASPWEEKLFF. The CDR3 DNA reads TGTGCCAGTCCGTGGGAGGAAAAACTGTTTTTT.

The chain uses TRBV7-2 and TRBJ1-4; the D gene is possibly TRBD1 (5 bases). Trimming shortened V by 5 bases and J by 8 bases, and 9 bases separated the two germline ends. This CDR3 contains 12 residues. Per germline, CDR1 SGHTA and CDR2 FQGNSA. The CDR3 protein is CASSRDGEKLFF. In DNA, the CDR3 is TGTGCCAGCAGCAGGGACGGGGAAAAACTGTTTTTT.

The V call is TRBV30, the J call TRBJ2-7; no clear D. CDR3 length: 14 residues. CDR1 and CDR2 (germline): GTSNPN, SVGIG (reference sequence). The V end lost 3 bases, the J end lost 2 bases, and 14 bases lay between the germline ends. The CDR3 reads CAWRDHLPAYEQYF. The CDR3 DNA reads TGTGCCTGGAGGGATCACCTCCCGGCCTACGAGCAGTACTTC.